Detailed here is one T cell receptor beta chain. A few counts support this clonotype. No antigen is known for it. It has no much larger one-base neighbor in the sample; base qualities were not kept. This sample is drawn from a study of CD8 T cells in ankylosing spondylitis (dated by TCRdb to 2017 to 2019). Regarding the research as a whole: To find TCR variants linked to disease, the study profiled T cell receptor beta repertoires in ankylosing spondylitis patients and healthy donors. Samples of peripheral blood were taken, and for ankylosing spondylitis patients, synovial fluid was collected as well. The full study cohort was made up of about 25 ankylosing spondylitis patients and 108 healthy donors. On the study overall, not on this receptor specifically: Blood from ankylosing spondylitis patients appeared to be characterized by a TCR beta motif composed of about eight highly homologous amino acid variants. Some TCR beta motif variants had previously been reported in synovial fluid and blood of reactive arthritis patients, which suggested common disease-initiation mechanisms. Significant enrichment of the disease-linked clones was reported in matched synovial fluid samples from ankylosing spondylitis patients. The disease-linked clones had a CD8+ phenotype and were found at relatively low frequencies in peripheral blood.

Data came from an Illumina HiSeq 2500. Quantitative 5'-RACE with molecular barcodes was the method used to prepare the TCR beta libraries. In the paper's pipeline: To identify disease-linked TCR variants, a new computational method was used, one built on a probabilistic model of VDJ rearrangement. TCRdb redid the processing of the public reads, applying fastp at Q25 and MiXCR, and retained in-frame beta chains. A single entry per CDR3 protein holds the most common genes and DNA from its merged rows. These V and J calls derive from TCRdb rather than the authors' analysis. This sample holds roughly 180,000 distinct CDR3 sequences; 9.8% were observed only once. The leading ten clones occupy approximately 16% of the sample. CDR1 is given as WSHSY and CDR2 as SAAADI, both from the germline V gene. The CDR3 starts with the cysteine, ends with the phenylalanine, and has 15 residues. Only the CDR3 DNA is retained, 45 bases long and in frame from the first base. V and J are truncated by 3 bases and 0 bases respectively, leaving an intervening sequence of 11 bases.

The chain uses TRBV10-2 and TRBJ1-1; too little of a D gene remains to name it. Sequences were obtained from blood, either unsorted or a sorted T cell fraction (not recorded which). The TCR was taken from a female donor with ankylosing spondylitis or in good health (not recorded which). The bases are TGCGCCAGCAGTGAACTGGAGTCTATGAACACTGAAGCTTTCTTT. Translated, this is CASSELESMNTEAFF.